What follows describes a single T cell receptor beta chain. Antigen: not known. Every participating donor gave one draw, a heparinised blood sample averaging around 100 mL. The study reverse transcribed the entire isolated RNA, so it sequenced expressed TCRB transcripts. Here immunoSEQ multiplex PCR was the method, and the copy in TCRdb shows in-frame clones only, minus some. The table records a few hundred thousand clones, 30% of them present only once. This sample is part of a study of beta chain features in type 1 diabetes. The wider study: All samples yielded around 98 million examined sorted cells. Study-wide results and limits: The naive, central memory and Treg TCRB repertoires looked more alike in patients than they did in healthy donors. Possibly, sequencing cDNA over-represented cells that had high TCR expression levels.

The J segment lost 5 bases and the V segment lost 4 bases, leaving 4 bases of the junction unmatched. Looked up from germline, CDR1 is SGDLS and CDR2 is YYNGEE. This CDR3 is built from 13 residues. This TCR derives from a man aged 18-30 years in good health. This chain uses TRBV9 with TRBJ2-7; 9 bases agree with TRBD1. The specimen was naive CD4+ T cells from blood. CDR3 sequence reads: CASSRDRDHEQYF. CDR3 bases: TGTGCCAGCAGCCGGGACAGGGACCACGAGCAGTACTTC.